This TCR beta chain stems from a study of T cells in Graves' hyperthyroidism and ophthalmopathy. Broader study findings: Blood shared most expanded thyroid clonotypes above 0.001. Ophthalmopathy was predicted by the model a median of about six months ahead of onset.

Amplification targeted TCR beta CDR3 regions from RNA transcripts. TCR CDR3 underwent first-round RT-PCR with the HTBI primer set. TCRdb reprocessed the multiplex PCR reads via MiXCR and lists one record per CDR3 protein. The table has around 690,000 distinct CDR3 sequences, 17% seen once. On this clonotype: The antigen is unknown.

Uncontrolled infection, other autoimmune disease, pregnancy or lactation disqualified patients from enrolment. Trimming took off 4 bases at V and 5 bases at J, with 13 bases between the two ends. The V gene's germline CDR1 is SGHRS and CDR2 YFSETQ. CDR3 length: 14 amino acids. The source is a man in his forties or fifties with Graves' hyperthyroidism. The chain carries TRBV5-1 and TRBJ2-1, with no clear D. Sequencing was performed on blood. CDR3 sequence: CASSPAGPNNEQFF. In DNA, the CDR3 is TGCGCCAGCAGCCCCGCAGGTCCGAACAATGAGCAGTTCTTC.